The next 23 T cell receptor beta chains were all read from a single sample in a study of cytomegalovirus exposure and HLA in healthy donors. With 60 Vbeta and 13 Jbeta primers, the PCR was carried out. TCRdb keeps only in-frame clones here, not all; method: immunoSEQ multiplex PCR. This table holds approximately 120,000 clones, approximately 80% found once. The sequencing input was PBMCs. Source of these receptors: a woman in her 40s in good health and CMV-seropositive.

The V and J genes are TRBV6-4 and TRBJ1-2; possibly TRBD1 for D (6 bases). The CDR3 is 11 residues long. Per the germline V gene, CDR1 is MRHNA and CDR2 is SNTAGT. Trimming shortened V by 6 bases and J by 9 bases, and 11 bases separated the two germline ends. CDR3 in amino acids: CASREQGSYTF. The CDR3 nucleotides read TGTGCCAGCAGAGAACAGGGCAGCTACACCTTC.

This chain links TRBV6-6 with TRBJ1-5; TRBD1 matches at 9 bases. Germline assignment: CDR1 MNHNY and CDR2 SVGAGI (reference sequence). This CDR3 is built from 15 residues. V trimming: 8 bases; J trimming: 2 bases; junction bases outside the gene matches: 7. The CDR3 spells CASSRQGVGNQPQHF. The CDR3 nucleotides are TGTGCCAGCTCCCGACAGGGGGTCGGCAATCAGCCCCAGCATTTT.

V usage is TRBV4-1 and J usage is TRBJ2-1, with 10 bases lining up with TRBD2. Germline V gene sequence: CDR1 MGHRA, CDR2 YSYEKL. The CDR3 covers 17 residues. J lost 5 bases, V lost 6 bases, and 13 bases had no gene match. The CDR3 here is CASSLGQLAGRNNEQFF. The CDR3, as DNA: TGCGCCAGCAGTCTTGGGCAACTAGCGGGAAGAAACAATGAGCAGTTCTTC.

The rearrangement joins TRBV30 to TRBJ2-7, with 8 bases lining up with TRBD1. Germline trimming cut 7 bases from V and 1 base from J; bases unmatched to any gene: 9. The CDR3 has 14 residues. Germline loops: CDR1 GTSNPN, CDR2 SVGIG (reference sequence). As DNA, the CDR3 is TGTGCCTTTGTCAGGGGGCTAGGGTCCTACGAGCAGTACTTC. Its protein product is CAFVRGLGSYEQYF.

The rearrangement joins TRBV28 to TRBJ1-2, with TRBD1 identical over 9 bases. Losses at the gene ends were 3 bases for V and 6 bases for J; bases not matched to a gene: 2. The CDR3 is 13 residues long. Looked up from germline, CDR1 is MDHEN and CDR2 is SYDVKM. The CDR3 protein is CASSLDRGNGYTF. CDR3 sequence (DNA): TGTGCCAGCAGTTTGGACAGGGGTAATGGCTACACCTTC.

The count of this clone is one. Here the CDR3 reads CASSAPGIQETQYF. CDR3 DNA: TGTGCCAGCAGTGCACCCGGGATCCAAGAGACCCAGTACTTC. This sequence joins TRBV28 and TRBJ2-5; D possibly corresponds to TRBD2 (5 bases). CDR3 length: 14 amino acids. Germline loops: CDR1 MDHEN, CDR2 SYDVKM. Trimming took 5 bases from V and 1 from J, leaving 11 bases between them.

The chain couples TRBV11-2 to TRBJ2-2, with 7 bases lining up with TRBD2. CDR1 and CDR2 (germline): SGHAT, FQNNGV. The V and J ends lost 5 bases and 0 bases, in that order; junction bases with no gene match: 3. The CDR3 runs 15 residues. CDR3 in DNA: TGTGCCAGCAGCCCCAGCGGGACGAACACCGGGGAGCTGTTTTTT. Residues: CASSPSGTNTGELFF.

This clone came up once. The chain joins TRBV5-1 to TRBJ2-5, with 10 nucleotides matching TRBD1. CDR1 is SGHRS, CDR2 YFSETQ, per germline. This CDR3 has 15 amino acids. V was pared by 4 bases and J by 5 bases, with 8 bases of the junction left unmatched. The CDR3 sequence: CASSIGQGGRETQYF. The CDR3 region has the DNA TGCGCCAGCAGCATCGGACAGGGGGGTCGCGAGACCCAGTACTTC. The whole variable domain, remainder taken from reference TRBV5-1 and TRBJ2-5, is KAGVTQTPRYLIKTRGQQVTLSCSPISGHRSVSWYQQTPGQGLQFLFEYFSETQRNKGNFPGRFSGRQFSNSRSEMNVSTLELGDSALYLCASSIGQGGRETQYFGPGTRLLVL.

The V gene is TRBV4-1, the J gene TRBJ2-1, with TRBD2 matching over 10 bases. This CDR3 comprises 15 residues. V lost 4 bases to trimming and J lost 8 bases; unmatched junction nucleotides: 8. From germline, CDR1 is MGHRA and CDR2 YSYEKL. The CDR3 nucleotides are TGCGCCAGCAGCCCATTAGCGGGAGGCCGCCATGAGCAGTTCTTC. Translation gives CASSPLAGGRHEQFF.

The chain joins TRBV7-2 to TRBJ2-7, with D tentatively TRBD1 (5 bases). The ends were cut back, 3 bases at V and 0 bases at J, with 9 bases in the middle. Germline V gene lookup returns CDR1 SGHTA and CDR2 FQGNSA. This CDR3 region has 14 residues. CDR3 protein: CASSFPDNSYEQYF. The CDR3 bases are TGTGCCAGCAGCTTCCCGGACAACTCCTACGAGCAGTACTTC.

The CDR3 DNA reads TGTGCCAGCAGCCCGGGAGGCGCTCCATTCAATCAGCCCCAGCATTTT. Amino acid sequence: CASSPGGAPFNQPQHF. V gene TRBV5-8 combines with J gene TRBJ1-5; no firm D call. V was pared by 4 bases and J by 3 bases, with 17 bases between. The CDR3 covers 16 residues. Germline V gene sequence: CDR1 SGHTS, CDR2 YDEGEE.

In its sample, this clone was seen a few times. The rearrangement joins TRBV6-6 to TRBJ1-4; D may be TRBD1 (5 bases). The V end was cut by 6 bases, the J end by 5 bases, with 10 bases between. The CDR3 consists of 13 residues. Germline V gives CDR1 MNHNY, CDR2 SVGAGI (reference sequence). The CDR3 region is CASRGGVNEKLFF. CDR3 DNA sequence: TGTGCCAGCAGGGGGGGGGTGAATGAAAAACTGTTTTTT.

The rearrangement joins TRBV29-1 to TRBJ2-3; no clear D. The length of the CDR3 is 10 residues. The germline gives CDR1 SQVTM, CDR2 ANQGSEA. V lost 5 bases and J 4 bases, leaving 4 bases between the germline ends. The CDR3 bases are TGCAGCGTTCAGGCAGATACGCAGTATTTT. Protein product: CSVQADTQYF.

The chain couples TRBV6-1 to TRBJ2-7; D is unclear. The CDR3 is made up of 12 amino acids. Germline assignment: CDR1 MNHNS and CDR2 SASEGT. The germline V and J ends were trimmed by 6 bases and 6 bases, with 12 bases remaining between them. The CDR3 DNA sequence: TGTGCCAGCAGAGATGAGGTTCGCGAGCAGTACTTC. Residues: CASRDEVREQYF.

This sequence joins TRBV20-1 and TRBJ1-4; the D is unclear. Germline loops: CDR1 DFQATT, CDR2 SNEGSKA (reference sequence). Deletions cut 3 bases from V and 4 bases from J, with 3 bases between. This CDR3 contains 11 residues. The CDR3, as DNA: TGCAGTGCTAGCCTTAATGAAAAACTGTTTTTT. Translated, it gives CSASLNEKLFF.

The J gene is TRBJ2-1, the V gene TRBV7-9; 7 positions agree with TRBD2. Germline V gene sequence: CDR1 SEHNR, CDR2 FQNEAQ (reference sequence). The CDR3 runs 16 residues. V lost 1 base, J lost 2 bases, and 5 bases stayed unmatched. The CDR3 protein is CASSLERLAAYNEQFF. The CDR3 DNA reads TGTGCCAGCAGCTTAGAAAGACTAGCCGCCTACAATGAGCAGTTCTTC.

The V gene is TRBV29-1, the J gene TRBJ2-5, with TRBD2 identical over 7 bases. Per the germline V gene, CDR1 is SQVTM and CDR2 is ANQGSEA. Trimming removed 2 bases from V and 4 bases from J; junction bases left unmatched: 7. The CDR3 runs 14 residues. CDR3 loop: CSVETRGGGETQYF. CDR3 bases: TGCAGCGTTGAAACCCGAGGCGGGGGAGAGACCCAGTACTTC. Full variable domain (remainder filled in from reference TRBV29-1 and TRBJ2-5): SAVISQKPSRDICQRGTSLTIQCQVDSQVTMMFWYRQQPGQSLTLIATANQGSEATYESGFVIDKFPISRPNLTFSTLTVSNMSPEDSSIYLCSVETRGGGETQYFGPGTRLLVL.

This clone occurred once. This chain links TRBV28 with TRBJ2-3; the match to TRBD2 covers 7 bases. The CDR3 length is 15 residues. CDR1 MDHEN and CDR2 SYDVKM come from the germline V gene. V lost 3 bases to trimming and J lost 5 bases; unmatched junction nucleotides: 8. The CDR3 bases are TGTGCCAGCAGTTTTTTGGCGGGAGAGGTAGATACGCAGTATTTT. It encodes CASSFLAGEVDTQYF.

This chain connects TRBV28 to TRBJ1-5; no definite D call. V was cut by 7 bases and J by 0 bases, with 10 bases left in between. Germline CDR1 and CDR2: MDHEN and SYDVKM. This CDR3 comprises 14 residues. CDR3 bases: TGTGCCAGCACCGGACTTTTTAGCAATCAGCCCCAGCATTTT. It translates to CASTGLFSNQPQHF.

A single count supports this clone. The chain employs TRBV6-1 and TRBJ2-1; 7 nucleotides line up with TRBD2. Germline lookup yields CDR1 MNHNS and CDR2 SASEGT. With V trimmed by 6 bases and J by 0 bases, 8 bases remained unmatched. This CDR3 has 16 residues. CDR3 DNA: TGTGCCAGCAGGGAATCAGCGGGGAGCTCCTACAATGAGCAGTTCTTC. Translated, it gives CASRESAGSSYNEQFF.

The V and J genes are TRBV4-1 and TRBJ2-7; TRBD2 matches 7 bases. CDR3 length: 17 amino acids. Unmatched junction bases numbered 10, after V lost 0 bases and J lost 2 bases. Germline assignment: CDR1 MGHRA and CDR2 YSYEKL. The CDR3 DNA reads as TGCGCCAGCAGCCAAGAAGATCCTAGCGGCCTGACCTACGAGCAGTACTTC. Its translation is CASSQEDPSGLTYEQYF.

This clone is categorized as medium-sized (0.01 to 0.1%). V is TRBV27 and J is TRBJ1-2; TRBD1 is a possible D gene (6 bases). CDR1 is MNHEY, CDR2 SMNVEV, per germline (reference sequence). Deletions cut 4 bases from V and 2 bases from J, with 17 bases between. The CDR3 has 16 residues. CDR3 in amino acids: CASSSRTATLNYGYTF. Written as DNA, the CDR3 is TGTGCCAGCAGTTCCAGGACAGCGACTCTAAACTATGGCTACACCTTC.

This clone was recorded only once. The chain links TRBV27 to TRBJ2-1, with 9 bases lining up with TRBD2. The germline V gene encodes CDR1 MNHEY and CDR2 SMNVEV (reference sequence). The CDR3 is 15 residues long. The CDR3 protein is CATEGREGSYNEQFF. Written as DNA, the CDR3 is TGTGCAACAGAGGGGCGGGAGGGGTCCTACAATGAGCAGTTCTTC.